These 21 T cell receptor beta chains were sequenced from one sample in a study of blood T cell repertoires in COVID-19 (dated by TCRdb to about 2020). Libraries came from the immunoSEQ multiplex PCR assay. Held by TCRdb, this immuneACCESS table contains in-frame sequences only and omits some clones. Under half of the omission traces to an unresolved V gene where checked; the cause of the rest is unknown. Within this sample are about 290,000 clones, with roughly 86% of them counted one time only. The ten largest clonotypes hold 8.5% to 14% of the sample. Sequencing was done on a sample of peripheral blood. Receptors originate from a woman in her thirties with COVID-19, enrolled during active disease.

The CDR3: CASSTGVSSSGPQHF. The CDR3, as DNA: TGTGCCAGCAGCACCGGTGTTTCTTCCTCGGGGCCCCAGCATTTT. V gene TRBV9 combines with J gene TRBJ1-5; no clear D gene. Between the trimmed V and J ends, which lost 4 bases and 9 bases, there was a span of 20 bases. Germline assignment: CDR1 SGDLS and CDR2 YYNGEE. The CDR3 consists of 15 residues.

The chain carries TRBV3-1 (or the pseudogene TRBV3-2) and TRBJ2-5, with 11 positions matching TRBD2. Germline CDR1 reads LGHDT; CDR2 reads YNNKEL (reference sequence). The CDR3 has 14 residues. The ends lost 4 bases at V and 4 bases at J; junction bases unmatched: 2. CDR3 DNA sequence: TGTGCCAGCAGCCTTCTAGCGGGGGGAGAGACCCAGTACTTC. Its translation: CASSLLAGGETQYF.

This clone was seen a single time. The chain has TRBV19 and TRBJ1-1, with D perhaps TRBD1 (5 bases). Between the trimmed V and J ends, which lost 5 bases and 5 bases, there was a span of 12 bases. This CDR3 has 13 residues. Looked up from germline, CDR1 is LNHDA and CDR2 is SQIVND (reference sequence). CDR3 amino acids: CASSPTRVTEAFF. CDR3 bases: TGTGCCAGTAGTCCCACCAGGGTTACTGAAGCTTTCTTT.

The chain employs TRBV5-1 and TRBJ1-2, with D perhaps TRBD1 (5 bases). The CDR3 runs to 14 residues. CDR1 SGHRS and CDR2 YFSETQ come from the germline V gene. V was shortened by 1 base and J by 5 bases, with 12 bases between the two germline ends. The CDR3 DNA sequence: TGCGCCAGCAGCTTGACAGGTCCCGAATATGGCTACACCTTC. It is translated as CASSLTGPEYGYTF.

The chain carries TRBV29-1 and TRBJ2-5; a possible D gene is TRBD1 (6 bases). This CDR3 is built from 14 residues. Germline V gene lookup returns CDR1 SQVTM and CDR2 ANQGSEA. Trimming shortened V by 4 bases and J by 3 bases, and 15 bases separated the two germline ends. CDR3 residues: CSVGRAGAKETQYF. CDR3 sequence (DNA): TGCAGCGTTGGCCGGGCAGGGGCTAAAGAGACCCAGTACTTC.

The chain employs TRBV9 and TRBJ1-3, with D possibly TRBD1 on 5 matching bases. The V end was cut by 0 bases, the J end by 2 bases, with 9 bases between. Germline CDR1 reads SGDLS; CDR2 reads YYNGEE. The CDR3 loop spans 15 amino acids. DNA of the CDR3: TGTGCCAGCAGCGTAGATCTAGGGGCTGGAAACACCATATATTTT. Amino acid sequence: CASSVDLGAGNTIYF.

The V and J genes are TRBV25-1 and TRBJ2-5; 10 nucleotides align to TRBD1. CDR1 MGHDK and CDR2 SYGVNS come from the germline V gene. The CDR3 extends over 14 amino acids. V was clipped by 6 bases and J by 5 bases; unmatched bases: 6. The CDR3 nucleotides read TGTGCCAGCAGGGGACAGGGGTTAGGGGAGACCCAGTACTTC. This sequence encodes CASRGQGLGETQYF.

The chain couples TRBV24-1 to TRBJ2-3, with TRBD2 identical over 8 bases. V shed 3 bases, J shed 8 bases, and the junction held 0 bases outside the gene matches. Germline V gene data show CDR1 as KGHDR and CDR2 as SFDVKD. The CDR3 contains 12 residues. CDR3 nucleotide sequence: TGTGCCACCAGTGATCGGGGGGGTACGCAGTATTTT. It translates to CATSDRGGTQYF.

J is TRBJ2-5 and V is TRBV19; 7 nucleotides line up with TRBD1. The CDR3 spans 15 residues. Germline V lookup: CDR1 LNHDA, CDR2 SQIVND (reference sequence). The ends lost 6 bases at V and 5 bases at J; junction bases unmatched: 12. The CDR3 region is CASRRTGPEVETQYF. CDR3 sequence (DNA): TGTGCCAGTAGGCGGACAGGCCCCGAGGTGGAGACCCAGTACTTC.

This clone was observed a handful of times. CDR3 nucleotides: TGTGCCAGCTCACCGGACATCCGCTCTGGAAACACCATATATTTT. Protein sequence: CASSPDIRSGNTIYF. The chain is built from TRBV18 and TRBJ1-3; D perhaps matches TRBD1 (5 bases). Per the germline V gene, CDR1 is KGHSH and CDR2 is LQKENI. The V and J ends lost 3 bases and 0 bases respectively, with 9 bases between them. This CDR3 is 15 amino acids long. The full variable domain, its missing parts supplied by reference TRBV18 and TRBJ1-3, is NAGVMQNPRHLVRRRGQEARLRCSPMKGHSHVYWYRQLPEEGLKFMVYLQKENIIDESGMPKERFSAEFPKEGPSILRIQQVVRGDSAAYFCASSPDIRSGNTIYFGEGSWLTVV.

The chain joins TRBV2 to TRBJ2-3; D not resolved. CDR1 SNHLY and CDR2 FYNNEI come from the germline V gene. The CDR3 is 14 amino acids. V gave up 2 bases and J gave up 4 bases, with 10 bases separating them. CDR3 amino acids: CASSEYRTPDTQYF. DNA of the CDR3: TGTGCCAGCAGTGAATACAGAACCCCAGATACGCAGTATTTT.

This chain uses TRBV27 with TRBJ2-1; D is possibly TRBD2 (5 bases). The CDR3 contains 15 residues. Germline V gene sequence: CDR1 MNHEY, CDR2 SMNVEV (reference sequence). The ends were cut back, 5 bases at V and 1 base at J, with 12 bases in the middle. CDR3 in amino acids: CASSPLGGSYNEQFF. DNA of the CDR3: TGTGCCAGCAGTCCCCTTGGCGGGTCCTACAATGAGCAGTTCTTC.

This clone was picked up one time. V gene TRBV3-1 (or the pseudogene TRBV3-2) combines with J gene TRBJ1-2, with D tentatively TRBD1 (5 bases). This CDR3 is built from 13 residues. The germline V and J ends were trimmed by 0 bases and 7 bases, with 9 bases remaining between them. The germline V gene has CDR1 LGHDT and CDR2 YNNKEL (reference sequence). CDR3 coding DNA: TGTGCCAGCAGCCAAGATCTCAGGGCTGGCTACACCTTC. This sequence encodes CASSQDLRAGYTF.

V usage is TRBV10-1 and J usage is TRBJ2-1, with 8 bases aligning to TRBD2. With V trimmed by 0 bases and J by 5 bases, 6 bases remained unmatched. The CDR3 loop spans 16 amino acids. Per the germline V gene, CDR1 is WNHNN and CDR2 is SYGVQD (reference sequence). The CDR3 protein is CASSESDGGANNEQFF. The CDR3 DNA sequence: TGCGCCAGCAGTGAGTCGGACGGGGGGGCCAACAATGAGCAGTTCTTC.

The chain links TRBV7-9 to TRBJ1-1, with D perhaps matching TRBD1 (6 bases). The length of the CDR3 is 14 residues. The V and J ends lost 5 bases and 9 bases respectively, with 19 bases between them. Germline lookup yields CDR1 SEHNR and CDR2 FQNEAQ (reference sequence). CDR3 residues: CASSRTPNRDKAFF. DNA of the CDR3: TGTGCCAGCAGCCGGACCCCTAACCGGGACAAAGCTTTCTTT.

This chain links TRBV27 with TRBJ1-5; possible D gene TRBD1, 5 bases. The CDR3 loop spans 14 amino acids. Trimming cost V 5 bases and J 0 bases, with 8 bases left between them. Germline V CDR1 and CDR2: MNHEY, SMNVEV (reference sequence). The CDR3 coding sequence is TGTGCCAGCAGTCTCCAGGGTAGCAATCAGCCCCAGCATTTT. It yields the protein CASSLQGSNQPQHF.

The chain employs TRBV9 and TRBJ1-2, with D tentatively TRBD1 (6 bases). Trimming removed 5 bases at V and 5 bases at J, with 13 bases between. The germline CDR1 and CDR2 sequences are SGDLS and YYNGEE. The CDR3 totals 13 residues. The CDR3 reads CASSREGVYGYTF. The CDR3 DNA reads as TGTGCCAGCAGTCGGGAGGGGGTTTATGGCTACACCTTC.

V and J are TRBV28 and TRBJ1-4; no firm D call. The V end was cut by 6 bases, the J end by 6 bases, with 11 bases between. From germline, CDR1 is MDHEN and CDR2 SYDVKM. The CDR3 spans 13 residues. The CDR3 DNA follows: TGTGCCAGCAGGGTGCGGGTGCATGAAAAACTGTTTTTT. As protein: CASRVRVHEKLFF.

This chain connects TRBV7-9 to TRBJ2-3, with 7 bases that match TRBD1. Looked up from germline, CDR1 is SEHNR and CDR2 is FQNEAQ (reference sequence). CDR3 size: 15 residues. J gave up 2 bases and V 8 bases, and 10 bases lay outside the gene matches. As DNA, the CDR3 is TGTGCCAGCGCCACAGGGGTCTTGAACACAGATACGCAGTATTTT. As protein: CASATGVLNTDTQYF.

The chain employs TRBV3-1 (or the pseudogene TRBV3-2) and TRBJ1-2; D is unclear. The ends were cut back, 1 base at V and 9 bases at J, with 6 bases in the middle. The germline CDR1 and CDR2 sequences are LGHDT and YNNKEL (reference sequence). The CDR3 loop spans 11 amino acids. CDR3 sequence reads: CASSQGTSYTF. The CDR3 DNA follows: TGTGCCAGCAGCCAAGGGACTAGCTACACCTTC.

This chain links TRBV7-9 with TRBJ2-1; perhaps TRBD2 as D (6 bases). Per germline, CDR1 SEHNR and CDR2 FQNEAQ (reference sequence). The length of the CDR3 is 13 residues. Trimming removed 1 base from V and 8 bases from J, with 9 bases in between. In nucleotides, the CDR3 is TGTGCCAGCAGCTTAGTGGGAGGCGATGAGCAGTTCTTC. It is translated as CASSLVGGDEQFF. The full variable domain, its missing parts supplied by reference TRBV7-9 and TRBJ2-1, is DTGVSQNPRHKITKRGQNVTFRCDPISEHNRLYWYRQTLGQGPEFLTYFQNEAQLEKSRLLSDRFSAERPKGSFSTLEIQRTEQGDSAMYLCASSLVGGDEQFFGPGTRLTVL.